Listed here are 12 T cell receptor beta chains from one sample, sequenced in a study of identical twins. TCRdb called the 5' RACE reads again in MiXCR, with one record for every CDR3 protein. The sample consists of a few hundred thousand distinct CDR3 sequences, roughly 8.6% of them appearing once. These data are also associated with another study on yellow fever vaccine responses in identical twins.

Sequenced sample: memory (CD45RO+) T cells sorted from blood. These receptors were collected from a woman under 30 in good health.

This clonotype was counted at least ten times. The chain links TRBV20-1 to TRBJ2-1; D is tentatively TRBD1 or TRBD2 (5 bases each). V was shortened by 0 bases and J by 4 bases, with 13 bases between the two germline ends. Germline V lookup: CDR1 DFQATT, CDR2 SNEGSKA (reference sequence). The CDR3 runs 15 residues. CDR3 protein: CSAREIEGIYNEQFF. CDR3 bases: TGCAGTGCTAGAGAAATTGAGGGGATATACAATGAGCAGTTCTTC.

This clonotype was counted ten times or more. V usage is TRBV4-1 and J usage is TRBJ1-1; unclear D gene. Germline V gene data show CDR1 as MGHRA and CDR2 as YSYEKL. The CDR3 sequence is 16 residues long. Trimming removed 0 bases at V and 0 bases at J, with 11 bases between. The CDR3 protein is CASSQDSQRLNTEAFF. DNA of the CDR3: TGCGCCAGCAGCCAAGATAGCCAACGCCTGAACACTGAAGCTTTCTTT.

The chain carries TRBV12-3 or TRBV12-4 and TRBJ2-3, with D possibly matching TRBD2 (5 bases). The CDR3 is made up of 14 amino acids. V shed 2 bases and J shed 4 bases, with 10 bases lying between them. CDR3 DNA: TGTGCCAGCAGTTTATCAGGAGGCCCAGATACGCAGTATTTT. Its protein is CASSLSGGPDTQYF.

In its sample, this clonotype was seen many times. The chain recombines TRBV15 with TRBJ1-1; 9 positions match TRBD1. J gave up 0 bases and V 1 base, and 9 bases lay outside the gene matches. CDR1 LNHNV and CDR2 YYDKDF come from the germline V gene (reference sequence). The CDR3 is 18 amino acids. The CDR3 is CATSRARTGGGMNTEAFF. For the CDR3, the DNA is TGTGCCACCAGCAGAGCCCGTACAGGGGGCGGGATGAACACTGAAGCTTTCTTT.

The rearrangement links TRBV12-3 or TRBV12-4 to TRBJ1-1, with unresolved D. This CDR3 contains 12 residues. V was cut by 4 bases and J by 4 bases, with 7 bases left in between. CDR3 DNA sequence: TGTGCCAGCAGTTCCCGATTCACTGAAGCTTTCTTT. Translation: CASSSRFTEAFF.

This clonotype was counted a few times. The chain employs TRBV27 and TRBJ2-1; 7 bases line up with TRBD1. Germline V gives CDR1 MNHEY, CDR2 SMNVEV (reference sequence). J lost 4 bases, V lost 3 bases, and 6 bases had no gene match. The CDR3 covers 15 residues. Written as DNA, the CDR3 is TGTGCCAGCAGTTTTTTCGGGACAGTGTACAATGAGCAGTTCTTC. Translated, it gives CASSFFGTVYNEQFF.

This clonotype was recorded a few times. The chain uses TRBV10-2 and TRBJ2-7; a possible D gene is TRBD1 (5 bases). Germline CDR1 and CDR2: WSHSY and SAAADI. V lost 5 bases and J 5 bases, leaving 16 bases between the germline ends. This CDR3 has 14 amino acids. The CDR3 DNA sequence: TGCGCCAGCAGTATGGTGGCAGGGTCAAACGAGCAGTACTTC. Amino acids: CASSMVAGSNEQYF.

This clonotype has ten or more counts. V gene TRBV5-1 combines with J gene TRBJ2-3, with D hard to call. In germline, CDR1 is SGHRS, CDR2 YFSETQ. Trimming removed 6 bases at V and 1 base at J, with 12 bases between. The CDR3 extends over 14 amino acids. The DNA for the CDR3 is TGCGCCAGCATTCCCACTGTTGGCACAGATACGCAGTATTTT. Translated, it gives CASIPTVGTDTQYF.

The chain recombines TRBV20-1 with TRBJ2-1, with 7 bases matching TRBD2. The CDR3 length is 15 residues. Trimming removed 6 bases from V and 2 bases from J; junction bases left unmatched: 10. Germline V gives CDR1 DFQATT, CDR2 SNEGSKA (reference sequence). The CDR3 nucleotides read TGCAGTGCCGATTTTCAAGCGGGGACCTACAATGAGCAGTTCTTC. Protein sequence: CSADFQAGTYNEQFF.

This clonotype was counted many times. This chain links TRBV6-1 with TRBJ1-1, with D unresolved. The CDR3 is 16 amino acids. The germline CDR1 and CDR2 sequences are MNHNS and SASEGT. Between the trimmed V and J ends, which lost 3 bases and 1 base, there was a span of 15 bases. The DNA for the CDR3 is TGTGCCAGCAGTGAGTCGGTGTGGCTAAGGAACACTGAAGCTTTCTTT. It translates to CASSESVWLRNTEAFF.

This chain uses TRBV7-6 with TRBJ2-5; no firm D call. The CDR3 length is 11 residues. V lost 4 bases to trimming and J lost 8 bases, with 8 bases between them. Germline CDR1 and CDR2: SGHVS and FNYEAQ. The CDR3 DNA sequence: TGTGCCAGCAGCTACTCTGGCACCCAGTACTTC. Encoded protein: CASSYSGTQYF.

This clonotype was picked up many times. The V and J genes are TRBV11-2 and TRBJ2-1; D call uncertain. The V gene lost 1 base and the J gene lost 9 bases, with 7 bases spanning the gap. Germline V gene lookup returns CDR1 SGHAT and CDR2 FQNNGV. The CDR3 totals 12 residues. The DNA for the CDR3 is TGTGCCAGCAGCTTAGCTGGCGCTGAGCAGTTCTTC. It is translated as CASSLAGAEQFF.